This entry lists 12 T cell receptor beta chains sequenced from one sample in a study of Graves' ophthalmopathy and Graves' hyperthyroidism. RNA transcripts served as template for amplifying TCR beta CDR3 sequences. HTBI primers primed a first-round RT-PCR, and a second-round multiplex PCR followed. TCRdb redid the calling of the multiplex PCR reads with MiXCR, one entry per CDR3 protein. The sample includes about 390,000 distinct CDR3 sequences, 15% to 19% of them seen just once. Sequencing input: peripheral blood. The source is a young woman with stable Graves' hyperthyroidism.

The chain couples TRBV3-1 to TRBJ2-2; 9 positions agree with TRBD1. V lost 5 bases and J lost 1; bases outside the gene matches: 5. The CDR3 is 16 residues long. Germline V gene data show CDR1 as LGHDT and CDR2 as YNNKEL (reference sequence). The CDR3 spells CASSRQGGVNTGELFF. CDR3 in DNA: TGTGCCAGCAGCAGACAGGGGGGCGTGAACACCGGGGAGCTGTTTTTT.

Only a few counts were recorded for this clonotype. The chain is built from TRBV5-1 and TRBJ2-3; D perhaps matches TRBD1 (6 bases). CDR1 and CDR2 from the germline V gene are SGHRS and YFSETQ. Trimming removed 1 base at V and 3 bases at J, with 9 bases between. This CDR3 has 14 residues. In nucleotides, the CDR3 is TGCGCCAGCAGCTTGCTAACAGGGACAGATACGCAGTATTTT. This gives the protein CASSLLTGTDTQYF.

This clonotype was seen at least ten times. This sequence joins TRBV24-1 and TRBJ2-5; D uncertain. Trimming pared 1 base from V and 4 bases from J, leaving 12 bases between. The germline V gene has CDR1 KGHDR and CDR2 SFDVKD. The CDR3 covers 15 residues. The CDR3 DNA sequence: TGTGCCACCAGTGATTTTGACAAGGGCAGAGAGACCCAGTACTTC. As protein: CATSDFDKGRETQYF.

As concerns this clonotype: A single base separates this from a much larger clone, so it may be a read error. The chain joins TRBV12-5 to TRBJ1-1; D call uncertain. The CDR3 contains 13 residues. Between the trimmed V and J ends, which lost 2 bases and 4 bases, there was a span of 8 bases. Germline V gives CDR1 LGHNT, CDR2 FRNRAP. The CDR3 is CASGLLICTEAFF. CDR3 nucleotides: TGTGCTAGTGGTTTGCTTATATGCACTGAAGCTTTCTTT.

The chain uses TRBV7-2 and TRBJ1-5; TRBD1 is a possible D gene (5 bases). Trimming cost V 3 bases and J 7 bases, with 16 bases left between them. The CDR3 runs to 15 residues. Germline values: CDR1 SGHTA, CDR2 FQGNSA. CDR3 DNA: TGTGCCAGCAGCTTGTCCCTAGGCCGGGACCAGCCCCAGCATTTT. The encoded protein is CASSLSLGRDQPQHF.

Ten or more counts support this clonotype. The CDR3 bases are TGTGCCAGCACCCTGGGTAGCCCGAGCTCCTACGAGCAGTACTTC. It yields the protein CASTLGSPSSYEQYF. V gene TRBV28 combines with J gene TRBJ2-7; D is unresolved. Germline values: CDR1 MDHEN, CDR2 SYDVKM. Trimming cost V 7 bases and J 0 bases, with 16 bases left between them. The CDR3 sequence is 15 residues long.

This clonotype showed up many times. The V call is TRBV27, the J call TRBJ2-6; D unclear. Looked up from germline, CDR1 is MNHEY and CDR2 is SMNVEV (reference sequence). Trimming removed 2 bases from V and 0 bases from J, with 2 bases in between. CDR3 length: 14 residues. The CDR3 protein is CASSLLSGANVLTF. The CDR3 DNA is TGTGCCAGCAGTTTACTCTCTGGGGCCAACGTCCTGACTTTC.

This clonotype came up a few times. The rearrangement links TRBV28 to TRBJ1-2; 7 bases map to TRBD1. Germline assignment: CDR1 MDHEN and CDR2 SYDVKM. With 3 bases clipped from V and 1 base from J, the junction kept 5 bases outside the gene matches. This CDR3 has 15 residues. The CDR3 nucleotides read TGTGCCAGCAGTTTTTGGGACAGCCGTAACTATGGCTACACCTTC. Its protein product is CASSFWDSRNYGYTF.

This clonotype was counted many times. This chain connects TRBV11-3 to TRBJ1-5; 10 positions agree with TRBD1. The V segment lost 5 bases and the J segment 2 bases; nucleotides outside the gene matches: 9. CDR3 length: 17 amino acids. CDR1 is SGHNT, CDR2 YENEEA, per germline. The CDR3 sequence: CASSLRDRGWGNQPQHF. The CDR3 DNA follows: TGTGCCAGCAGCCTCCGGGACAGGGGATGGGGCAATCAGCCCCAGCATTTT.

This clonotype was seen many times. The chain couples TRBV19 to TRBJ1-5, with no clear D. Trimming took 5 bases from V and 7 from J, leaving 12 bases between them. CDR1 is LNHDA, CDR2 SQIVND, per germline (reference sequence). This CDR3 region has 13 residues. Here the CDR3 reads CASSPPGRQPQHF. CDR3 DNA: TGTGCCAGTAGTCCACCCGGGCGCCAGCCCCAGCATTTT.

This clonotype was counted ten times or more. This chain uses TRBV19 with TRBJ1-5, with 7 bases matching TRBD1. J was trimmed by 7 bases and V by 3 bases; bases with no gene match: 9. Germline CDR1 is LNHDA and CDR2 is SQIVND (reference sequence). The CDR3 runs to 15 residues. The CDR3 DNA is TGTGCCAGTAGTATCGGTTCCAGGGGGGAACAGCCCCAGCATTTT. This gives the protein CASSIGSRGEQPQHF. The complete variable domain, with remaining parts taken from reference TRBV19 and TRBJ1-5, reads DGGITQSPKYLFRKEGQNVTLSCEQNLNHDAMYWYRQDPGQGLRLIYYSQIVNDFQKGDIAEGYSVSREKKESFPLTVTSAQKNPTAFYLCASSIGSRGEQPQHFGDGTRLSIL.

The sample holds a few counts of this clonotype. At one of its ends the junction is not consistent with the germline gene, which may arise from a read error. The rearrangement links TRBV5-1 to TRBJ1-1, with D perhaps TRBD1 (6 bases). From germline, CDR1 is SGHRS and CDR2 YFSETQ. This CDR3 contains 15 residues. For the CDR3, the DNA is TGCGCCAGCAGCTTGGAGGGGGGCCTGGGGGAGCGAGCTCTCTTT. Amino acid sequence: CASSLEGGLGERALF.